This T cell receptor (beta chain) was sequenced for a study of blood T cell repertoires in COVID-19. Study-level background: From the United States, Italy and Spain came samples of acute and convalescent COVID-19. T cells, B-cell-depleted T cells, or PBMCs provided the cDNA or gDNA that served as material.

Original handling: The authors estimated nucleated cell counts from reference gene primer amplification. Sequenced by immunoSEQ multiplex PCR; TCRdb stores in-frame clones only, minus some. From that table come the V and J calls and clone size; the DNA was used to work out D and trimming. The sample records a few hundred thousand clones, roughly 88% being singletons. Germline assignment: CDR1 LNHDA and CDR2 SQIVND (reference sequence). Trimming removed 3 bases from V and 0 bases from J; junction bases left unmatched: 3. The CDR3 has 17 amino acids. Seattle's cohort entered during active infection and was followed longitudinally.

The chain joins TRBV19 to TRBJ1-4, with 11 nucleotides matching TRBD1. The TCR sequence derives from a human donor with COVID-19, enrolled during active disease. The donor label of this sample is uncertain. Material for sequencing was peripheral blood. Here the CDR3 DNA reads TGTGCCAGTAGTATTGGGACAGGGGGTTCAACTAATGAAAAACTGTTTTTT. Translated, it gives CASSIGTGGSTNEKLFF.